Presented here are 31 T cell receptor beta chains from one specimen sequenced in a study of cytomegalovirus exposure and HLA in healthy donors. It was with 60 Vbeta and 13 Jbeta primers that the PCR ran. TCRdb's table, derived via immunoSEQ multiplex PCR, lists solely in-frame clones and lacks some. The sample consists of 95,000 to 150,000 clones, around 80% of them appearing once. Sequencing was performed on PBMCs. Receptors were obtained from a man aged 50-59 years in good health and CMV-seronegative.

The chain combines TRBV5-4 with TRBJ2-7; D may be TRBD2 (5 bases). Per germline, CDR1 SGHNT and CDR2 YYREEE (reference sequence). This CDR3 is built from 13 residues. V lost 0 bases and J lost 4, with 8 bases in between. CDR3 bases: TGTGCCAGCAGCTTGGGCCGGACTTACGAGCAGTACTTC. Protein sequence: CASSLGRTYEQYF.

V usage is TRBV9 and J usage is TRBJ1-1; 7 bases are shared with TRBD1. V lost 0 bases to trimming and J lost 4 bases; unmatched junction nucleotides: 9. The CDR3 spans 16 residues. Germline V gene sequence: CDR1 SGDLS, CDR2 YYNGEE. CDR3 amino acids: CASSVETGVLGTEAFF. In nucleotides, the CDR3 is TGTGCCAGCAGCGTAGAAACAGGGGTGCTTGGCACTGAAGCTTTCTTT.

The chain is built from TRBV28 and TRBJ2-1; TRBD2 matches 13 bases. The CDR3 spans 16 residues. The germline V gene encodes CDR1 MDHEN and CDR2 SYDVKM. The trim removed 2 bases at V and 4 bases at J, leaving 2 bases unmatched. DNA of the CDR3: TGTGCCAGCAGTTTACTGACTAGCGGGAGGTACAATGAGCAGTTCTTC. Its protein is CASSLLTSGRYNEQFF. Together with reference TRBV28 and TRBJ2-1, the CDR3 gives the full variable domain: DVKVTQSSRYLVKRTGEKVFLECVQDMDHENMFWYRQDPGLGLRLIYFSYDVKMKEKGDIPEGYSVSREKKERFSLILESASTNQTSMYLCASSLLTSGRYNEQFFGPGTRLTVL.

The chain couples TRBV5-1 to TRBJ2-5; D unclear. Trimming removed 2 bases from V and 5 bases from J, with 13 bases in between. The CDR3 consists of 14 residues. CDR1 and CDR2 (germline): SGHRS, YFSETQ. CDR3 DNA: TGCGCCAGCAGCTTAGACTCTCAGAGGGAGACCCAGTACTTC. Protein sequence: CASSLDSQRETQYF. The full variable domain, completed using reference TRBV5-1 and TRBJ2-5, is KAGVTQTPRYLIKTRGQQVTLSCSPISGHRSVSWYQQTPGQGLQFLFEYFSETQRNKGNFPGRFSGRQFSNSRSEMNVSTLELGDSALYLCASSLDSQRETQYFGPGTRLLVL.

This clone was picked up a small number of times. The rearrangement links TRBV4-2 to TRBJ2-1; 7 bases are a match to TRBD1. The CDR3 totals 15 residues. Looked up from germline, CDR1 is LGHNA and CDR2 is YNFKEQ. J gave up 8 bases and V 1 base, and 8 bases lay outside the gene matches. For the CDR3, the DNA is TGTGCCAGCAGCCAAGCCGGACAGGTGGATTATGAGCAGTTCTTC. This translates into CASSQAGQVDYEQFF.

The rearrangement uses TRBV4-1 and TRBJ1-4, with D perhaps matching TRBD1 (5 bases). The CDR3 consists of 18 residues. The germline V gene encodes CDR1 MGHRA and CDR2 YSYEKL. Between the trimmed V and J ends, which lost 3 bases and 1 base, there was a span of 18 bases. CDR3 bases: TGCGCCAGCAGCCACCCAAGGGGTTCTAGACGAACTAATGAAAAACTGTTTTTT. This translates into CASSHPRGSRRTNEKLFF.

The CDR3 here is CASRPSGGALEQYF. The DNA of the CDR3 is TGTGCCAGCAGACCTAGCGGGGGGGCATTAGAGCAGTACTTC. The chain couples TRBV7-2 to TRBJ2-7; 12 nucleotides match TRBD2. Germline CDR1 and CDR2: SGHTA and FQGNSA. The V segment lost 6 bases and the J segment 7 bases; nucleotides outside the gene matches: 7. This CDR3 spans 14 amino acids. The complete variable domain, with remaining parts taken from reference TRBV7-2 and TRBJ2-7, reads GAGVSQSPSNKVTEKGKDVELRCDPISGHTALYWYRQSLGQGLEFLIYFQGNSAPDKSGLPSDRFSAERTGGSVSTLTIQRTQQEDSAVYLCASRPSGGALEQYFGPGTRLTVT.

The CDR3 nucleotides read TGTGCCAGCAAGGAAACTCTTGGGACAGGGGAAAAACTGTTTTTT. This codes for CASKETLGTGEKLFF. This rearrangement joins TRBV6-1 to TRBJ1-4; 9 bases agree with TRBD1. V was clipped by 7 bases and J by 8 bases; unmatched bases: 11. CDR3 length equals 15 residues. Germline V CDR1 and CDR2: MNHNS, SASEGT.

The V call is TRBV7-3, the J call TRBJ2-2; TRBD1 is a possible D gene (6 bases). In germline, CDR1 is SGHTA, CDR2 FQGTGA. The CDR3 contains 15 residues. V lost 6 bases to trimming and J lost 2 bases, with 13 bases between them. The CDR3 coding sequence is TGTGCCAGCAGTTCCGACAGGAGAAACACCGGGGAGCTGTTTTTT. This encodes CASSSDRRNTGELFF.

The chain has TRBV5-1 and TRBJ2-3, with 7 bases aligning to TRBD1. The CDR3 is 16 residues long. With 2 bases clipped from V and 3 bases from J, the junction kept 9 bases outside the gene matches. Germline V gene lookup returns CDR1 SGHRS and CDR2 YFSETQ. The CDR3 region is CASSFGSGTVTDTQYF. Here the CDR3 DNA reads TGCGCCAGCAGCTTTGGTTCGGGGACAGTAACAGATACGCAGTATTTT.

As for this clone: This CDR3 is also generated by other DNA sequences in the sample. Here the CDR3 reads CASSLVGSGGAGADTQYF. The CDR3 DNA reads TGTGCCAGCAGCCTGGTCGGTAGCGGGGGGGCAGGGGCAGATACGCAGTATTTT. This sequence joins TRBV5-4 and TRBJ2-3; 11 nucleotides align to TRBD2. The CDR3 has 18 residues. Germline values: CDR1 SGHNT, CDR2 YYREEE (reference sequence). Losses at the gene ends were 4 bases for V and 4 bases for J; bases not matched to a gene: 14.

With respect to this clone: An end of the junction differs from the germline gene, which may be a read error. The chain joins TRBV7-9 to TRBJ1-1; D ambiguous. This CDR3 spans 12 amino acids. CDR1 is SEHNR, CDR2 FQNEAQ, per germline (reference sequence). Here the CDR3 DNA reads TGTTCCAGCAGCCAGACCGTAGCTAAAGCTTTCTTT. Amino acid sequence: CSSSQTVAKAFF. Supplemented by reference TRBV7-9 and TRBJ1-1, the full variable domain reads DTGVSQNPRHKITKRGQNVTFRCDPISEHNRLYWYRQTLGQGPEFLTYFQNEAQLEKSRLLSDRFSAERPKGSFSTLEIQRTEQGDSAMYLCSSSQTVAKAFFGQGTRLTVV.

This clone was counted between two and nine times. The chain couples TRBV7-9 to TRBJ1-6; the D gene is possibly TRBD1 (5 bases). CDR1 SEHNR and CDR2 FQNEAQ come from the germline V gene (reference sequence). The length of the CDR3 is 16 residues. The ends were cut back, 1 base at V and 8 bases at J, with 15 bases in the middle. CDR3 nucleotides: TGTGCCAGCAGCTTAGGCACTCGGACAAAGGATTCACCCCTCCACTTT. It encodes CASSLGTRTKDSPLHF.

The genes are TRBV6-4 and TRBJ2-7, with a tentative D call TRBD1 (6 bases). The CDR3 is 16 amino acids. Germline CDR1 is MRHNA and CDR2 is SNTAGT. V was pared by 8 bases and J by 2 bases, with 22 bases between. CDR3 DNA sequence: TGTGCCAGCCCCAAACAGGGAATAGGGATAACCTACGAGCAGTACTTC. This encodes CASPKQGIGITYEQYF.

This rearrangement joins TRBV13 to TRBJ1-1; 10 bases agree with TRBD1. Trimming removed 3 bases from V and 0 bases from J; junction bases left unmatched: 4. There are 16 residues in the CDR3. CDR1 PRHDT and CDR2 FYEKMQ come from the germline V gene (reference sequence). CDR3 loop: CASSLGDRGLNTEAFF. For the CDR3, the DNA is TGTGCCAGCAGCTTGGGGGACAGGGGTCTGAACACTGAAGCTTTCTTT.

The rearrangement joins TRBV28 to TRBJ2-7, with 8 bases fitting TRBD1. Per germline, CDR1 MDHEN and CDR2 SYDVKM. The length of the CDR3 is 14 residues. With V trimmed by 3 bases and J by 1 base, 2 bases remained unmatched. The CDR3 nucleotides read TGTGCCAGCAGTTTCGACAGGGGTTCCTACGAGCAGTACTTC. Residues: CASSFDRGSYEQYF. Supplemented by reference TRBV28 and TRBJ2-7, the full variable domain reads DVKVTQSSRYLVKRTGEKVFLECVQDMDHENMFWYRQDPGLGLRLIYFSYDVKMKEKGDIPEGYSVSREKKERFSLILESASTNQTSMYLCASSFDRGSYEQYFGPGTRLTVT.

This clone was seen a handful of times. The V gene is TRBV28, the J gene TRBJ1-2, with unresolved D. Germline loops: CDR1 MDHEN, CDR2 SYDVKM. This CDR3 contains 13 residues. V shed 5 bases and J shed 4 bases, with 11 bases lying between them. The chain's CDR3 is CASSALESYGYTF. The CDR3, as DNA: TGTGCCAGCAGTGCCCTCGAGAGCTATGGCTACACCTTC.

V usage is TRBV5-1 and J usage is TRBJ2-1, with D tentatively TRBD2 (5 bases). The CDR3 extends over 14 amino acids. The germline gives CDR1 SGHRS, CDR2 YFSETQ. The ends were cut back, 0 bases at V and 4 bases at J, with 8 bases in the middle. In nucleotides, the CDR3 is TGCGCCAGCAGCTTGGGAGCGGATTACAATGAGCAGTTCTTC. Translation: CASSLGADYNEQFF. Supplemented by reference TRBV5-1 and TRBJ2-1, the full variable domain reads KAGVTQTPRYLIKTRGQQVTLSCSPISGHRSVSWYQQTPGQGLQFLFEYFSETQRNKGNFPGRFSGRQFSNSRSEMNVSTLELGDSALYLCASSLGADYNEQFFGPGTRLTVL.

CDR3: CASMRLAGQETQYF. The CDR3, as DNA: TGCGCCAGCATGCGGCTAGCGGGCCAAGAGACCCAGTACTTC. The chain uses TRBV5-1 and TRBJ2-5; TRBD2 matches at 8 bases. The V gene's germline CDR1 is SGHRS and CDR2 YFSETQ. The CDR3 consists of 14 residues. The trim removed 6 bases at V and 1 base at J, leaving 5 bases unmatched.

The chain links TRBV5-4 to TRBJ1-2; D unclear. The V and J ends lost 1 base and 4 bases respectively, with 14 bases between them. Looked up from germline, CDR1 is SGHNT and CDR2 is YYREEE (reference sequence). The CDR3 is 15 residues long. The DNA for the CDR3 is TGTGCCAGCAGCTTGTTCCAGGTTATATCCTATGGCTACACCTTC. Its translation is CASSLFQVISYGYTF.

The rearrangement uses TRBV4-2 and TRBJ1-1, with TRBD1 matching 9 bases. CDR1 is LGHNA and CDR2 is YNFKEQ in the germline V gene. V was clipped by 1 base and J by 3 bases; unmatched bases: 0. This CDR3 spans 14 amino acids. CDR3 in amino acids: CASSQGDRDTEAFF. CDR3 sequence (DNA): TGTGCCAGCAGCCAAGGGGACAGGGACACTGAAGCTTTCTTT.

The chain combines TRBV7-3 with TRBJ2-1; 8 bases fit TRBD2. J lost 8 bases, V lost 2 bases, and 8 bases had no gene match. Germline V gene data show CDR1 as SGHTA and CDR2 as FQGTGA. This CDR3 has 15 amino acids. The DNA of the CDR3 is TGTGCCAGCAGCTTATTCAGGGGACTAGACCATGAGCAGTTCTTC. Translating it yields CASSLFRGLDHEQFF.

The rearrangement links TRBV18 to TRBJ2-7; 9 nucleotides match TRBD2. The length of the CDR3 is 14 residues. V dropped 8 bases and J dropped 5; count of bases not matched to a gene: 10. In germline, CDR1 is KGHSH, CDR2 LQKENI. The CDR3 DNA follows: TGTGCCAGCAGGTTTAGCGGGAGAGTCAACGAGCAGTACTTC. It specifies CASRFSGRVNEQYF. The complete variable domain, with remaining parts taken from reference TRBV18 and TRBJ2-7, reads NAGVMQNPRHLVRRRGQEARLRCSPMKGHSHVYWYRQLPEEGLKFMVYLQKENIIDESGMPKERFSAEFPKEGPSILRIQQVVRGDSAAYFCASRFSGRVNEQYFGPGTRLTVT.

The V call is TRBV7-2, the J call TRBJ1-2; 9 bases are a match to TRBD1. Germline V gene lookup returns CDR1 SGHTA and CDR2 FQGNSA. The junction had 4 bases not matched to a gene; V was cut back by 5 bases and J by 3 bases. The CDR3 extends over 14 amino acids. This CDR3 is CASSRDRAYYGYTF. The DNA for the CDR3 is TGTGCCAGCAGCCGGGACAGGGCCTACTATGGCTACACCTTC. Looking up the rest from reference TRBV7-2 and TRBJ1-2 gives the full variable domain: GAGVSQSPSNKVTEKGKDVELRCDPISGHTALYWYRQSLGQGLEFLIYFQGNSAPDKSGLPSDRFSAERTGGSVSTLTIQRTQQEDSAVYLCASSRDRAYYGYTFGSGTRLTVV.

This sequence joins TRBV9 and TRBJ1-5; the D gene is possibly TRBD1 (6 bases). CDR1 and CDR2 (germline): SGDLS, YYNGEE. This CDR3 has 15 residues. Trimming stripped 3 bases from V and 6 bases from J, with 16 bases between. CDR3 bases: TGTGCCAGCAGCGCGAAGGGGGTAGTAGGTCAGCCCCAGCATTTT. It codes for CASSAKGVVGQPQHF.

This chain links TRBV28 with TRBJ1-4; 12 bases fit TRBD1. Trimming took 5 bases from V and 8 from J; bases not matched to a gene: 6. Germline V gives CDR1 MDHEN, CDR2 SYDVKM. The CDR3 loop spans 15 amino acids. In DNA, the CDR3 is TGTGCCAGCAGTGTGGGACAGGGGGCGAAGGAAAAACTGTTTTTT. Translated: CASSVGQGAKEKLFF.

The V gene is TRBV19, the J gene TRBJ1-6; 7 bases match TRBD1. Per the germline V gene, CDR1 is LNHDA and CDR2 is SQIVND (reference sequence). The CDR3 runs 14 residues. V gave up 7 bases and J gave up 8 bases; unmatched junction bases: 8. CDR3 sequence reads: CASNPGGGYSPLHF. In nucleotides, the CDR3 is TGTGCCAGTAACCCAGGGGGAGGATATTCACCCCTCCACTTT.

The CDR3 protein is CASSANRGGTEAFF. CDR3 nucleotides: TGTGCCAGCAGCGCTAACAGGGGGGGCACTGAAGCTTTCTTT. The chain recombines TRBV9 with TRBJ1-1, with 8 bases aligning to TRBD1. The CDR3 is 14 residues long. Germline V gene lookup returns CDR1 SGDLS and CDR2 YYNGEE. Trimming removed 3 bases from V and 4 bases from J; junction bases left unmatched: 5.

The chain couples TRBV29-1 to TRBJ1-2, with D perhaps matching TRBD1 (6 bases). This CDR3 is 12 amino acids long. V shed 3 bases and J shed 7 bases, with 12 bases lying between them. In germline, CDR1 is SQVTM, CDR2 ANQGSEA. The CDR3 DNA follows: TGCAGCGTTGATGCAGGGGCGGGTGGCTACACCTTC. This encodes CSVDAGAGGYTF.

The rearrangement uses TRBV28 and TRBJ2-7, with a tentative D call TRBD1 (6 bases). The CDR3 is 16 amino acids. The ends were cut back, 7 bases at V and 6 bases at J, with 25 bases in the middle. CDR1 is MDHEN and CDR2 is SYDVKM in the germline V gene. The chain's CDR3 is CASNGMGTRSLGEQYF. CDR3 bases: TGTGCCAGCAACGGGATGGGGACAAGGTCCTTGGGCGAGCAGTACTTC.

This chain uses TRBV20-1 with TRBJ2-1, with 7 bases that match TRBD2. Per the germline V gene, CDR1 is DFQATT and CDR2 is SNEGSKA (reference sequence). CDR3 length: 11 residues. In nucleotides, the CDR3 is TGCAGCCTGGGAGGGCCTGGTGAGCAGTTCTTC. Translating it yields CSLGGPGEQFF.